The 32 T cell receptor beta chains in this list originate from one sample, sequenced in a study of cytomegalovirus exposure and HLA in healthy donors. TCRdb keeps only in-frame clones here, not all; method: immunoSEQ multiplex PCR. The repertoire has tens of thousands of clones, roughly 93% of them found once; the top ten carry 0.65% to 0.7%. Sequenced: PBMCs. These receptors came from a man aged 18 to 29 in good health and CMV-seronegative.

This clone appeared a single time. V is TRBV6-6 and J is TRBJ1-3; 7 positions match TRBD1. In germline, CDR1 is MNHNY, CDR2 SVGAGI (reference sequence). The CDR3 has 15 amino acids. Trimming took 5 bases from V and 5 from J; bases not matched to a gene: 9. For the CDR3, the DNA is TGTGCCAGCAGTACCCCGGCAGGGGGTAGAAACACCATATATTTT. Translated: CASSTPAGGRNTIYF.

CDR3 bases: TGTGCCAGCAGCTTGGTTGGACAGGGGGTGGGGACTGAAGCTTTCTTT. It translates to CASSLVGQGVGTEAFF. The gene calls are TRBV5-6 and TRBJ1-1, with 10 bases fitting TRBD1. CDR1 SGHDT and CDR2 YYEEEE come from the germline V gene. V dropped 0 bases and J dropped 5; count of bases not matched to a gene: 7. CDR3 length: 16 amino acids.

J is TRBJ2-5 and V is TRBV27; D may be TRBD2 (5 bases). Germline V gene lookup returns CDR1 MNHEY and CDR2 SMNVEV (reference sequence). The germline V and J ends were trimmed by 3 bases and 5 bases, with 10 bases remaining between them. CDR3 length: 13 residues. CDR3 residues: CASSFNWRETQYF. The CDR3 nucleotides are TGTGCCAGCAGTTTCAATTGGAGGGAGACCCAGTACTTC.

This clone appeared a single time. V and J are TRBV7-9 and TRBJ1-1; 11 nucleotides line up with TRBD1. The CDR3 has 17 residues. The V gene end was trimmed by 0 bases and the J gene end by 4 bases; junction bases not matched to a gene: 7. Germline values: CDR1 SEHNR, CDR2 FQNEAQ (reference sequence). The CDR3 is CASSLALLGQGATEAFF. The CDR3 bases are TGTGCCAGCAGCTTAGCTCTTCTAGGACAGGGGGCCACTGAAGCTTTCTTT. The whole variable domain, filled in from reference TRBV7-9 and TRBJ1-1, reads DTGVSQNPRHKITKRGQNVTFRCDPISEHNRLYWYRQTLGQGPEFLTYFQNEAQLEKSRLLSDRFSAERPKGSFSTLEIQRTEQGDSAMYLCASSLALLGQGATEAFFGQGTRLTVV.

The chain employs TRBV5-1 and TRBJ2-2, with D tentatively TRBD1 (6 bases). V lost 0 bases, J lost 7 bases, and 13 bases lay in between. CDR3 length: 15 amino acids. From germline, CDR1 is SGHRS and CDR2 YFSETQ. The CDR3 protein is CASSLARGGNGELFF. DNA of the CDR3: TGCGCCAGCAGCTTGGCCCGAGGGGGTAACGGGGAGCTGTTTTTT.

The chain carries TRBV11-1 and TRBJ1-2; 7 bases agree with TRBD1. The germline gives CDR1 SGHAT, CDR2 FQDESV (reference sequence). V shed 1 base, J shed 8 bases, and the junction held 4 bases outside the gene matches. The CDR3 runs 13 residues. In nucleotides, the CDR3 is TGTGCCAGCAGCTTAGGCCACAGGGGAGGCTACACCTTC. The encoded protein is CASSLGHRGGYTF.

This chain connects TRBV5-4 to TRBJ2-1; 15 positions match TRBD2. V was clipped by 4 bases and J by 7 bases; unmatched bases: 9. Germline V CDR1 and CDR2: SGHNT, YYREEE (reference sequence). The CDR3 has 17 amino acids. The CDR3 here is CASSPEPGTSGRNEQFF. Here the CDR3 DNA reads TGTGCCAGCAGCCCGGAACCCGGGACTAGCGGGAGGAATGAGCAGTTCTTC.

This chain joins TRBV4-2 and TRBJ2-7, with D possibly being TRBD2 (5 bases). Trimming cost V 1 base and J 2 bases, with 12 bases left between them. This CDR3 contains 15 residues. Germline V gene data show CDR1 as LGHNA and CDR2 as YNFKEQ. Written as DNA, the CDR3 is TGTGCCAGCAGCCAAGGGCTAGCAACCCCCTACGAGCAGTACTTC. Amino acid sequence: CASSQGLATPYEQYF.

This chain connects TRBV7-9 to TRBJ1-5, with D unresolved. The V gene's germline CDR1 is SEHNR and CDR2 FQNEAQ (reference sequence). V was shortened by 1 base and J by 2 bases, with 12 bases between the two germline ends. CDR3 size: 16 residues. The CDR3 sequence: CASSLDVSGGNQPQHF. CDR3 sequence (DNA): TGTGCCAGCAGCTTAGACGTCTCCGGGGGCAATCAGCCCCAGCATTTT. Using reference TRBV7-9 and TRBJ1-5 for the parts outside the CDR3, the full variable domain is DTGVSQNPRHKITKRGQNVTFRCDPISEHNRLYWYRQTLGQGPEFLTYFQNEAQLEKSRLLSDRFSAERPKGSFSTLEIQRTEQGDSAMYLCASSLDVSGGNQPQHFGDGTRLSIL.

V usage is TRBV10-3 and J usage is TRBJ1-2; TRBD1 matches at 8 bases. V gave up 8 bases and J gave up 1 base; unmatched junction bases: 3. The CDR3 has 13 residues. From germline, CDR1 is ENHRY and CDR2 SYGVKD. CDR3 bases: TGTGCCATCGCGGACAGGGATAACTATGGCTACACCTTC. Its translation is CAIADRDNYGYTF.

The sample holds one count of this clone. This chain links TRBV6-5 with TRBJ2-5; D is ambiguous. This CDR3 contains 13 residues. V was trimmed by 4 bases and J by 5 bases, leaving 11 bases between them. Germline V CDR1 and CDR2: MNHEY, SVGAGI. In DNA, the CDR3 is TGTGCCAGCAGTTCCCTGATCGGGGAGACCCAGTACTTC. This sequence encodes CASSSLIGETQYF.

The J gene is TRBJ1-1, the V gene TRBV11-2; no clear D gene. The CDR3 is made up of 14 amino acids. V lost 4 bases, J lost 3 bases, and 12 bases lay in between. The germline V gene encodes CDR1 SGHAT and CDR2 FQNNGV. CDR3 loop: CASSSRGYDTEAFF. The CDR3, as DNA: TGTGCCAGCAGCTCACGAGGATACGACACTGAAGCTTTCTTT.

The chain employs TRBV6-5 and TRBJ2-1; 7 bases fit TRBD2. The germline CDR1 and CDR2 sequences are MNHEY and SVGAGI. CDR3 length: 16 amino acids. V shed 4 bases, J shed 4 bases, and the junction held 10 bases outside the gene matches. The CDR3, as DNA: TGTGCCAGCAGTTTGACTGGGGGAGGGCCGTACAATGAGCAGTTCTTC. Protein: CASSLTGGGPYNEQFF.

The chain carries TRBV27 and TRBJ2-7, with D tentatively TRBD1 (6 bases). The CDR3 extends over 16 amino acids. Germline lookup yields CDR1 MNHEY and CDR2 SMNVEV (reference sequence). Trimming shortened V by 3 bases and J by 0 bases, and 15 bases separated the two germline ends. The chain's CDR3 is CASSFSTGHFSYEQYF. CDR3 in DNA: TGTGCCAGCAGTTTCTCGACGGGACACTTCTCCTACGAGCAGTACTTC.

The V gene is TRBV28, the J gene TRBJ1-2, with TRBD1 as a possible D gene (5 bases). Germline assignment: CDR1 MDHEN and CDR2 SYDVKM. V gave up 5 bases and J gave up 7 bases, with 14 bases separating them. The CDR3 is made up of 13 amino acids. This chain's CDR3 is CASSQTGYSGYTF. As DNA, the CDR3 is TGTGCCAGCAGTCAAACAGGTTACAGTGGCTACACCTTC.

The chain employs TRBV6-5 and TRBJ1-1, with 7 bases fitting TRBD1. This CDR3 contains 13 residues. V shed 5 bases and J 5 bases; nucleotides not matched to a gene: 5. Germline CDR1 is MNHEY and CDR2 is SVGAGI. The CDR3 DNA follows: TGTGCCAGCAGTACAGGGGTTGTGACTGAAGCTTTCTTT. Translating it yields CASSTGVVTEAFF.

This chain links TRBV30 with TRBJ1-2; possible D gene TRBD1, 6 bases. V lost 1 base, J lost 5 bases, and 17 bases lay in between. CDR3 length equals 15 residues. Germline values: CDR1 GTSNPN, CDR2 SVGIG (reference sequence). CDR3 sequence (DNA): TGTGCCTGGAGTGGGGGAGGGGGTCGTTGGTATGGCTACACCTTC. Encoded protein: CAWSGGGGRWYGYTF.

The chain couples TRBV5-1 to TRBJ2-7; 11 bases agree with TRBD1. J gave up 3 bases and V 2 bases, and 4 bases lay outside the gene matches. Per the germline V gene, CDR1 is SGHRS and CDR2 is YFSETQ. The CDR3 has 15 residues. The CDR3 sequence: CASSLPGTGGYEQYF. CDR3 nucleotide sequence: TGCGCCAGCAGCTTACCCGGGACAGGGGGCTACGAGCAGTACTTC.

The chain is built from TRBV30 and TRBJ2-7; D not resolved. Trimming pared 1 base from V and 4 bases from J, leaving 5 bases between. The CDR3 consists of 11 residues. Per the germline V gene, CDR1 is GTSNPN and CDR2 is SVGIG (reference sequence). The chain's CDR3 is CAWSALYEQYF. The CDR3 region has the DNA TGTGCCTGGAGTGCCCTTTACGAGCAGTACTTC.

This clone was seen a single time. V is TRBV5-1 and J is TRBJ2-1; D gene unclear. The CDR3 runs 12 residues. Germline CDR1 and CDR2: SGHRS and YFSETQ. V lost 8 bases and J lost 6, with 12 bases in between. CDR3 nucleotide sequence: TGCGCCAGTAGTGAGCTAGTCAATGAGCAGTTCTTC. As protein: CASSELVNEQFF.

This rearrangement joins TRBV7-3 to TRBJ1-2; 7 nucleotides match TRBD1. Germline V gene sequence: CDR1 SGHTA, CDR2 FQGTGA. The trim removed 1 base at V and 4 bases at J, leaving 3 bases unmatched. The CDR3 length is 14 residues. Here the CDR3 reads CASSLNPGGYGYTF. The CDR3 region has the DNA TGTGCCAGCAGCTTAAATCCAGGGGGCTATGGCTACACCTTC.

The rearrangement uses TRBV5-4 and TRBJ2-7, with D perhaps TRBD2 (5 bases). The CDR3 loop spans 13 amino acids. V was clipped by 3 bases and J by 3 bases, with 10 bases between them. CDR1 and CDR2 (germline): SGHNT, YYREEE (reference sequence). As DNA, the CDR3 is TGTGCCAGCAGCTCAGTCCGGGACTACGAGCAGTACTTC. Translating gives CASSSVRDYEQYF. Combining the CDR3 with reference TRBV5-4 and TRBJ2-7 gives the whole variable domain ETGVTQSPTHLIKTRGQQVTLRCSSQSGHNTVSWYQQALGQGPQFIFQYYREEENGRGNFPPRFSGLQFPNYSSELNVNALELDDSALYLCASSSVRDYEQYFGPGTRLTVT.

The chain employs TRBV7-3 and TRBJ2-5, with 8 nucleotides matching TRBD1. The V segment lost 5 bases and the J segment 5 bases; nucleotides outside the gene matches: 16. Looked up from germline, CDR1 is SGHTA and CDR2 is FQGTGA. There are 17 residues in the CDR3. The CDR3 here is CASSPKGLDRVGETQYF. CDR3 nucleotides: TGTGCCAGCAGCCCCAAAGGCCTGGACAGGGTTGGGGAGACCCAGTACTTC.

This chain uses TRBV18 with TRBJ2-5, with a possible D match to TRBD1 (6 bases). Per the germline V gene, CDR1 is KGHSH and CDR2 is LQKENI. There are 14 residues in the CDR3. V shed 6 bases and J shed 5 bases, with 16 bases lying between them. DNA of the CDR3: TGTGCCAGCTCTCCAGCCCCAGGGGTGGAGACCCAGTACTTC. Translating it yields CASSPAPGVETQYF. Supplemented by reference TRBV18 and TRBJ2-5, the full variable domain reads NAGVMQNPRHLVRRRGQEARLRCSPMKGHSHVYWYRQLPEEGLKFMVYLQKENIIDESGMPKERFSAEFPKEGPSILRIQQVVRGDSAAYFCASSPAPGVETQYFGPGTRLLVL.

This clone has a single count. This chain joins TRBV7-2 and TRBJ2-7; the match to TRBD2 covers 7 bases. CDR1 and CDR2 from the germline V gene are SGHTA and FQGNSA. CDR3 length: 14 residues. The V and J ends lost 3 bases and 2 bases, in that order; junction bases with no gene match: 4. CDR3: CASSFSGFAYEQYF. Written as DNA, the CDR3 is TGTGCCAGCAGCTTTAGCGGGTTTGCCTACGAGCAGTACTTC.

This clone was observed once. The CDR3 protein is CATSTTTPKGRGHGYTF. The CDR3 bases are TGTGCCACCAGCACAACGACGCCCAAAGGCAGGGGCCATGGCTACACCTTC. The chain is built from TRBV15 and TRBJ1-2; D might be TRBD1 (6 bases). The germline V gene encodes CDR1 LNHNV and CDR2 YYDKDF (reference sequence). Deletions cut 4 bases from V and 6 bases from J, with 24 bases between. The CDR3 runs 17 residues.

The V call is TRBV5-1, the J call TRBJ2-7; unclear D gene. The CDR3 consists of 14 residues. The germline gives CDR1 SGHRS, CDR2 YFSETQ. V lost 1 base and J 0 bases, leaving 8 bases between the germline ends. CDR3 bases: TGCGCCAGCAGCTTGTCAAGGAGCTCCTACGAGCAGTACTTC. This translates into CASSLSRSSYEQYF. The full variable domain, rest sourced from reference TRBV5-1 and TRBJ2-7, is KAGVTQTPRYLIKTRGQQVTLSCSPISGHRSVSWYQQTPGQGLQFLFEYFSETQRNKGNFPGRFSGRQFSNSRSEMNVSTLELGDSALYLCASSLSRSSYEQYFGPGTRLTVT.

This chain joins TRBV2 and TRBJ1-2; a possible D gene is TRBD1 (6 bases). CDR3 length: 13 amino acids. V was pared by 5 bases and J by 8 bases, with 15 bases between. CDR1 SNHLY and CDR2 FYNNEI come from the germline V gene. CDR3 in DNA: TGTGCCAGCAGTCGGACAGTTGGTGGAGGCTACACCTTC. Its translation is CASSRTVGGGYTF.

V usage is TRBV27 and J usage is TRBJ1-5; 7 bases align to TRBD1. CDR3 length equals 14 residues. V trimming: 5 bases; J trimming: 9 bases; junction bases outside the gene matches: 10. The germline CDR1 and CDR2 sequences are MNHEY and SMNVEV (reference sequence). The CDR3 coding sequence is TGTGCCAGCAGTCTCAGGGGGGCATATGGGCCCCAGCATTTT. It specifies CASSLRGAYGPQHF.

CDR3 coding DNA: TGTGCCAGCAGCTTCGGACAGGGCCAAGAGACCCAGTACTTC. It encodes CASSFGQGQETQYF. The V call is TRBV5-4, the J call TRBJ2-5; TRBD1 matches 8 bases. Germline lookup yields CDR1 SGHNT and CDR2 YYREEE (reference sequence). The V segment lost 2 bases and the J segment 1 base; nucleotides outside the gene matches: 1. The CDR3 extends over 14 amino acids.

J is TRBJ2-6 and V is TRBV5-4; TRBD2 might be the D (6 bases). CDR1 and CDR2 from the germline V gene are SGHNT and YYREEE (reference sequence). CDR3 length: 16 amino acids. V lost 1 base and J lost 0, with 8 bases in between. CDR3 DNA: TGTGCCAGCAGCTTGAACGGGGGCTCTGGGGCCAACGTCCTGACTTTC. Protein sequence: CASSLNGGSGANVLTF.

The chain couples TRBV7-3 to TRBJ2-5; 9 bases agree with TRBD2. Trimming cost V 5 bases and J 5 bases; bases outside gene matches: 6. The CDR3 consists of 14 residues. Germline V gene sequence: CDR1 SGHTA, CDR2 FQGTGA. The CDR3 bases are TGTGCCAGCAGCATAGCGGGAGCGGGGGAGACCCAGTACTTC. Its protein is CASSIAGAGETQYF.